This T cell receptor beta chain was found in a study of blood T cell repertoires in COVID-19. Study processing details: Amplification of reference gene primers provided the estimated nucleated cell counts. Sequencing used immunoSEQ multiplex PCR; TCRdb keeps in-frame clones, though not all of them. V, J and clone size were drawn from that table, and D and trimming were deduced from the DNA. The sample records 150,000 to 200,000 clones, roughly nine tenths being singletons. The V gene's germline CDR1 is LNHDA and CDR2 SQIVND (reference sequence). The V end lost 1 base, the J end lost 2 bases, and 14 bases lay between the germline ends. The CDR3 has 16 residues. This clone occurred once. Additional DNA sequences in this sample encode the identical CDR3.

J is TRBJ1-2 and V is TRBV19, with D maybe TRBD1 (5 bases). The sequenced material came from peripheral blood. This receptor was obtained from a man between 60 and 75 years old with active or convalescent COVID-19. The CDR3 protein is CASSIGGGGTNYGYTF. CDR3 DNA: TGTGCCAGTAGTATAGGTGGGGGGGGGACCAACTATGGCTACACCTTC.